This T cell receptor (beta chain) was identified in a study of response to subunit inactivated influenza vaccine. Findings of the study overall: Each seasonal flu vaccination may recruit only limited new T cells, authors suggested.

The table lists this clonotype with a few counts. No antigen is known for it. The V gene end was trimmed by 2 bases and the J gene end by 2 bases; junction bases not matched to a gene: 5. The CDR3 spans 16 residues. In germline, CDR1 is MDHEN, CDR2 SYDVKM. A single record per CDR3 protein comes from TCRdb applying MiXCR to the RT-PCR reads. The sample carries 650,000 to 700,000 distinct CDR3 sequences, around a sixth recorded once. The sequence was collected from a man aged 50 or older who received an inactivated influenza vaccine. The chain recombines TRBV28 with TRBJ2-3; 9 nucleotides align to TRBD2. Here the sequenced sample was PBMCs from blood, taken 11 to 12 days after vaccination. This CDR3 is CASSLARGGNTDTQYF. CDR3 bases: TGTGCCAGCAGTTTAGCGCGGGGGGGTAACACAGATACGCAGTATTTT. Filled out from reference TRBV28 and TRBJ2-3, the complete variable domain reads DVKVTQSSRYLVKRTGEKVFLECVQDMDHENMFWYRQDPGLGLRLIYFSYDVKMKEKGDIPEGYSVSREKKERFSLILESASTNQTSMYLCASSLARGGNTDTQYFGPGTRLTVL.